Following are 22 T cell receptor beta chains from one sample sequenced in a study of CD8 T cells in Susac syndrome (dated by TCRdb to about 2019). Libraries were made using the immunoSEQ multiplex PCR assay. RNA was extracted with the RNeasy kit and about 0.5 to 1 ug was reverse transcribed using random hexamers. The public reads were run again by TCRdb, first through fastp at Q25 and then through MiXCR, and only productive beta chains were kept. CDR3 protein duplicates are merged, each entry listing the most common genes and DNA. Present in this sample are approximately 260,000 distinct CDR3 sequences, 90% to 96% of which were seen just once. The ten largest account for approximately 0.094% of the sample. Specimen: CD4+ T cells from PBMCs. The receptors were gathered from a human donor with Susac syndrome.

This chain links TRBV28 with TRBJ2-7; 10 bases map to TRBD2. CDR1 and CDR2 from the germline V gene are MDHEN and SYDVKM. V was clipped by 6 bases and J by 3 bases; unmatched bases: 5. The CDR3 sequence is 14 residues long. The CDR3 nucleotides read TGTGCCAGCAGGGGACTAGCGTACAGCTACGAGCAGTACTTC. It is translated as CASRGLAYSYEQYF.

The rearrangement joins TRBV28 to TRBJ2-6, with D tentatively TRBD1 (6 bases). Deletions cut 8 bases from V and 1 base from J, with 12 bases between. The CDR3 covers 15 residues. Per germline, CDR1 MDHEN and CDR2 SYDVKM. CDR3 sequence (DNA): TGTGCCAGCGACCAGGGGAGATCTGGGGCCAACGTCCTGACTTTC. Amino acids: CASDQGRSGANVLTF.

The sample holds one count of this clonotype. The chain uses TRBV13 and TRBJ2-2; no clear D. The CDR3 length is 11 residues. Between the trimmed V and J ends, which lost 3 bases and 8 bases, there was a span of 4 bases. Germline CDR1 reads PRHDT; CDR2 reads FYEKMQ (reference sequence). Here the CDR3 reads CASSFMGELFF. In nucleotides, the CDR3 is TGTGCCAGCAGCTTTATGGGGGAGCTGTTTTTT.

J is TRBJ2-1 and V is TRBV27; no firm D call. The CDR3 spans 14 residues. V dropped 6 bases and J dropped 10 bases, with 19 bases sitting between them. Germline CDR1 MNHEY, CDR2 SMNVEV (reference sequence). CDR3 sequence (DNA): TGTGCCAGCAGCATTGATCGAGCAACTCGGGAGCAGTTCTTC. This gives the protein CASSIDRATREQFF.

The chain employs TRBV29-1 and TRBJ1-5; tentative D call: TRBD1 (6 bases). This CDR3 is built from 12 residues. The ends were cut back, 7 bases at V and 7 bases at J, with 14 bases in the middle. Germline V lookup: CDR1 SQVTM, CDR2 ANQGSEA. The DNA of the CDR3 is TGCAGCGCCCAACAGGGAGGGCAGCCCCAGCATTTT. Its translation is CSAQQGGQPQHF. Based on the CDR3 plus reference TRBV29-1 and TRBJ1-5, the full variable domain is SAVISQKPSRDICQRGTSLTIQCQVDSQVTMMFWYRQQPGQSLTLIATANQGSEATYESGFVIDKFPISRPNLTFSTLTVSNMSPEDSSIYLCSAQQGGQPQHFGDGTRLSIL.

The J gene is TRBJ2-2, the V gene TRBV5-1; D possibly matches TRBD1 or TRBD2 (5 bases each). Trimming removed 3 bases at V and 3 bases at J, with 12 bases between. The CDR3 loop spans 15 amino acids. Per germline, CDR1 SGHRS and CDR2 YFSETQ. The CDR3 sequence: CASSSRDGYTGELFF. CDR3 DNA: TGCGCCAGCAGCTCCCGGGACGGGTACACCGGGGAGCTGTTTTTT.

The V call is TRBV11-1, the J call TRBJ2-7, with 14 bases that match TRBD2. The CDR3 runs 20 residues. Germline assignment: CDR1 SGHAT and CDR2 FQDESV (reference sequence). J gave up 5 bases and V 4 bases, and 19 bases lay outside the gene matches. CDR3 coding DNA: TGTGCCAGCAGCTCCGCGCGGACTAGCGGGAGGAATCTCAGTCCCCACGAGCAGTACTTC. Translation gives CASSSARTSGRNLSPHEQYF.

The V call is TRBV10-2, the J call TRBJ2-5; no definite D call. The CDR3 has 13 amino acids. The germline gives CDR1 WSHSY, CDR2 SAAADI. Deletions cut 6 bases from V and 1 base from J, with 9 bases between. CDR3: CASRTVGQETQYF. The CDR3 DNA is TGCGCCAGCAGGACGGTTGGCCAAGAGACCCAGTACTTC.

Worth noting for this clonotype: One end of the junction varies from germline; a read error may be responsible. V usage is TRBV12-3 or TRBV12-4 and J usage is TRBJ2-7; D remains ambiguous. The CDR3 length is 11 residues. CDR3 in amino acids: CASSFPAEIRF. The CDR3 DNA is TGTGCCAGCAGTTTCCCGGCCGAGATTCGCTTC.

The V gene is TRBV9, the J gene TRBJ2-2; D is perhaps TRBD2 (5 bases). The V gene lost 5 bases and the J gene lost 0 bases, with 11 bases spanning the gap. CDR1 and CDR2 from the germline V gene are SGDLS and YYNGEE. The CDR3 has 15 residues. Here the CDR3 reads CASSGLATNTGELFF. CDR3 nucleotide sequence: TGTGCCAGCAGTGGACTTGCTACGAACACCGGGGAGCTGTTTTTT.

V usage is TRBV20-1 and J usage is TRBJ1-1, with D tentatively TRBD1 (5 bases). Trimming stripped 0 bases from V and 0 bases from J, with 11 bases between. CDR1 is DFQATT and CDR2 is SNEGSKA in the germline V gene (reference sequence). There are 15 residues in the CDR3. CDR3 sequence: CSARDDSIMNTEAFF. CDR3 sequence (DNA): TGCAGTGCTAGAGACGACAGCATCATGAACACTGAAGCTTTCTTT.

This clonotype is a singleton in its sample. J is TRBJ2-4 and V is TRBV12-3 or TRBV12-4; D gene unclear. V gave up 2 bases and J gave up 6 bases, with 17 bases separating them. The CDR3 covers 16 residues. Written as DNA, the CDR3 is TGTGCCAGCAGTTTATCAAGTTGGGCAGTTGGAAACATTCAGTACTTC. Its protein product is CASSLSSWAVGNIQYF.

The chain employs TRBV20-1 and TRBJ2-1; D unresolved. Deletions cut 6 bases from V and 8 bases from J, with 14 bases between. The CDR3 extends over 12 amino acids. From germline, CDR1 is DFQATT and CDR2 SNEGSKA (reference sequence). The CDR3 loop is CSAPDRYDEQFF. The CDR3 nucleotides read TGCAGTGCCCCGGACCGGTACGATGAGCAGTTCTTC.

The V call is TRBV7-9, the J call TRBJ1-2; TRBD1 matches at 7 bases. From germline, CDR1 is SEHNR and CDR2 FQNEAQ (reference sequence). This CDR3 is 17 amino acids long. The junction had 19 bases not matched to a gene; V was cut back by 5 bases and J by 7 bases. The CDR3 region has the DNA TGTGCCAGCAGCCCAGGGACAGCCGGACCTCATTCCACTGGCTACACCTTC. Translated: CASSPGTAGPHSTGYTF. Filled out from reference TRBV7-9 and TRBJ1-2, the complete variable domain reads DTGVSQNPRHKITKRGQNVTFRCDPISEHNRLYWYRQTLGQGPEFLTYFQNEAQLEKSRLLSDRFSAERPKGSFSTLEIQRTEQGDSAMYLCASSPGTAGPHSTGYTFGSGTRLTVV.

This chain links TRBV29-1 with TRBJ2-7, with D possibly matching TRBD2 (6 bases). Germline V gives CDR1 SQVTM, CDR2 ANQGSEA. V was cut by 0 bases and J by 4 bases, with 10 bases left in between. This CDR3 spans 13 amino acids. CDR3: CSVEDNGGYEQYF. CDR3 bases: TGCAGCGTTGAAGATAATGGAGGGTACGAGCAGTACTTC.

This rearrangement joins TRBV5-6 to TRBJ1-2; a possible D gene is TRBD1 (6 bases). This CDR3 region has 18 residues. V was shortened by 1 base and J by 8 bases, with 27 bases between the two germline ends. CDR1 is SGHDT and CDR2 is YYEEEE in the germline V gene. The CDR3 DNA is TGTGCCAGCAGCTTGTGGGAAGTAGGCCGGGACACCTTAAGCGGCTACACCTTC. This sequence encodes CASSLWEVGRDTLSGYTF. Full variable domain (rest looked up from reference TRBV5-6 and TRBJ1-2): DAGVTQSPTHLIKTRGQQVTLRCSPKSGHDTVSWYQQALGQGPQFIFQYYEEEERQRGNFPDRFSGHQFPNYSSELNVNALLLGDSALYLCASSLWEVGRDTLSGYTFGSGTRLTVV.

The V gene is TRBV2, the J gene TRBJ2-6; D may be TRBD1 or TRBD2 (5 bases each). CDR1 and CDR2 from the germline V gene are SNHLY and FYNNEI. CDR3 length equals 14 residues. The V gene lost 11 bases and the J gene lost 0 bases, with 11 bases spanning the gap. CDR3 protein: CAQEGSSGANVLTF. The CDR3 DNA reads TGTGCCCAAGAGGGGAGCTCTGGGGCCAACGTCCTGACTTTC.

CDR3 in amino acids: CSARVAGHNQAYEQYF. The CDR3 DNA sequence: TGCAGTGCTAGAGTAGCTGGACATAACCAAGCCTACGAGCAGTACTTC. The chain recombines TRBV20-1 with TRBJ2-7; D is possibly TRBD1 (5 bases). The CDR3 loop spans 16 amino acids. Germline assignment: CDR1 DFQATT and CDR2 SNEGSKA (reference sequence). The V gene lost 1 base and the J gene lost 2 bases, with 18 bases spanning the gap.

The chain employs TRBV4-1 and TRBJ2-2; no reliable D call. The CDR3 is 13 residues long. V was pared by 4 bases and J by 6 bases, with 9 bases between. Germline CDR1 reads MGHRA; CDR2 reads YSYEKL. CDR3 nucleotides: TGCGCCAGCAGCCGCCAACGGGCCGGGGAGCTGTTTTTT. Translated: CASSRQRAGELFF.

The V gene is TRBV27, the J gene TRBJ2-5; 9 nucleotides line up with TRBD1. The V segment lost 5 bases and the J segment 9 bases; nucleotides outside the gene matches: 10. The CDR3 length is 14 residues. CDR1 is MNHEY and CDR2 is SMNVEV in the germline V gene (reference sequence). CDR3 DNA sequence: TGTGCCAGCAGTCCCGGGACAGGGACGGGGGCCCAGTACTTC. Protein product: CASSPGTGTGAQYF.

The CDR3 nucleotides are TGTGCCAGCAAGCGACTACAGGGGGTGAAAACAGATACGCAGTATTTT. As protein: CASKRLQGVKTDTQYF. The chain employs TRBV2 and TRBJ2-3; 8 bases are shared with TRBD1. Germline-derived CDR1 and CDR2 are SNHLY and FYNNEI. The CDR3 totals 16 residues. V trimming: 7 bases; J trimming: 3 bases; junction bases outside the gene matches: 12.

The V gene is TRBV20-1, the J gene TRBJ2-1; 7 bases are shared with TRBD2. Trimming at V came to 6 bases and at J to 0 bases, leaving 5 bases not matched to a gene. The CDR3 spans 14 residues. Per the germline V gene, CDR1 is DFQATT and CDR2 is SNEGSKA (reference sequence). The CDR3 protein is CSAGRPGSYNEQFF. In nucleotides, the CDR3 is TGCAGTGCCGGGAGGCCTGGCTCCTACAATGAGCAGTTCTTC.